This T cell receptor (beta chain) was recorded in a study of cytomegalovirus exposure and HLA in healthy donors. General study results and limits: TCR clusters originating in the first cohort tended to co-occur in the approximately 120 validation repertoires, according to a later analysis. Cytomegalovirus status was reportedly diagnosed by the classifier with high specificity and sensitivity.

CDR3 length: 14 amino acids. Germline CDR1 LNHDA, CDR2 SQIVND (reference sequence). Trimming shortened V by 3 bases and J by 10 bases, and 13 bases separated the two germline ends. The assay was immunoSEQ multiplex PCR, and TCRdb's table has in-frame clones only and misses some. Here the sample spans 250,000 to 350,000 clones, 70% to 90% being singletons. Notes on this clone: The antigen remains unidentified.

Specimen: PBMCs. The receptor's source is a young man in good health and CMV-seronegative. The V call is TRBV19, the J call TRBJ1-6, with unresolved D. The CDR3 bases are TGTGCCAGTAGTATTTTTGAGGGCAACTCACCCCTCCACTTT. Residues: CASSIFEGNSPLHF.